This T cell receptor (beta chain) derives from a study of blood T cells in healthy people across ages. General observations from the study: Unsorted PBMC material precluded a definitive naive versus antigen-experienced comparison. A greater number of naive CD4+ cells and higher diversity distinguished long-lived donors from aged donors. Investigators viewed diversity estimates from one million T cells as underestimates, the study reported.

The V gene's germline CDR1 is SEHNR and CDR2 FQNEAQ (reference sequence). There are 16 residues in the CDR3. The V segment lost 5 bases and the J segment 11 bases; nucleotides outside the gene matches: 13. Sample-barcoded 5' priming and a J-beta primer mix drove a second PCR of 7 to 11 cycles. TCRdb re-called the 5' RACE reads through MiXCR, storing one row per CDR3 protein. The sample contains around 1,000,000 distinct CDR3 sequences, under 30% of which appear only once. This clonotype was seen only a few times. No antigen is known for it. These same data were also listed under a study on T cells of mothers and their children. From that paper: Every mother produced more than 10 million TCR beta CDR3 reads, whereas every child provided 3 million to 3.5 million.

The receptor's source is a girl aged 2 to 9 in good health. The chain links TRBV7-9 to TRBJ2-1; 12 bases match TRBD1. The sequenced material came from blood. DNA of the CDR3: TGTGCCAGCAGCCTGCCCCGGGACAGGGGGCGCTTGAAGCAGTTCTTC. Translated: CASSLPRDRGRLKQFF.